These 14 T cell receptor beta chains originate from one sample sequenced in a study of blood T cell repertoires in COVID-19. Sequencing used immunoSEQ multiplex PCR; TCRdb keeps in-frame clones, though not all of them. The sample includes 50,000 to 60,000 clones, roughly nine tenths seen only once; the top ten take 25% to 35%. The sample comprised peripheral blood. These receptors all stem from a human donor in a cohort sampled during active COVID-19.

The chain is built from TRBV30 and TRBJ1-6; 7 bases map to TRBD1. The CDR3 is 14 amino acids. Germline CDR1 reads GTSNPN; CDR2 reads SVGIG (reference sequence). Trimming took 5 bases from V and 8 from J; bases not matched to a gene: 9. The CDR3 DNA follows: TGTGCCTGGTCATTAAGACAGGGTGATTCACCCCTCCACTTT. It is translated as CAWSLRQGDSPLHF.

The CDR3 sequence: CASSTLDRNTEAFF. For the CDR3, the DNA is TGTGCCAGCAGTACGCTGGACAGGAACACTGAAGCTTTCTTT. This chain uses TRBV6-5 with TRBJ1-1; D is possibly TRBD1 (6 bases). Germline-derived CDR1 and CDR2 are MNHEY and SVGAGI. The V end lost 5 bases, the J end lost 1 base, and 11 bases lay between the germline ends. The CDR3 length is 14 residues.

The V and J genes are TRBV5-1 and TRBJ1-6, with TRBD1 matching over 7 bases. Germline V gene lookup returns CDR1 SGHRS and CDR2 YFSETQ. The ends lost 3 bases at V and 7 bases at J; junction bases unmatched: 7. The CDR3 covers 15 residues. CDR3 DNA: TGCGCCAGCAGCTCTGATCCGGGACAGAATTCACCCCTCCACTTT. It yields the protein CASSSDPGQNSPLHF.

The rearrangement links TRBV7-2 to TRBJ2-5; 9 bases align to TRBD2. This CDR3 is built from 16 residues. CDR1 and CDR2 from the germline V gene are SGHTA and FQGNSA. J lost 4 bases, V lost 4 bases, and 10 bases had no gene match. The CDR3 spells CASSSGRAGGRETQYF. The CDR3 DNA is TGTGCCAGCAGCTCAGGTCGGGCGGGAGGGCGAGAGACCCAGTACTTC.

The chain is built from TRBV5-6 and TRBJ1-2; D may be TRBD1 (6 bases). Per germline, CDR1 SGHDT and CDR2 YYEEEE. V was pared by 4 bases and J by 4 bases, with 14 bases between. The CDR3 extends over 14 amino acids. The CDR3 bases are TGTGCCAGCAGCGCCCCGGGACACCTCTATGGCTACACCTTC. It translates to CASSAPGHLYGYTF.

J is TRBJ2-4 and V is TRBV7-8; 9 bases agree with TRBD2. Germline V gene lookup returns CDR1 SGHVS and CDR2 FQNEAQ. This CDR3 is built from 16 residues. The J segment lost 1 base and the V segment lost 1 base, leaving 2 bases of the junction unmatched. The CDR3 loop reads CASSLGSGGAKNIQYF. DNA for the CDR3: TGTGCCAGCAGCTTAGGCAGCGGGGGGGCCAAAAACATTCAGTACTTC.

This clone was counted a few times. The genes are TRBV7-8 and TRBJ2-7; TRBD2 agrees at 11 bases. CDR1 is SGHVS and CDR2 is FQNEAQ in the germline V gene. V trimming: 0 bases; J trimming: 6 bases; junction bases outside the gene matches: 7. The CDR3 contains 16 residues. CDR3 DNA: TGTGCCAGCAGCTTAGCCCTAGCGGGGGGCCCTCGCGAGCAGTACTTC. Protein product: CASSLALAGGPREQYF.

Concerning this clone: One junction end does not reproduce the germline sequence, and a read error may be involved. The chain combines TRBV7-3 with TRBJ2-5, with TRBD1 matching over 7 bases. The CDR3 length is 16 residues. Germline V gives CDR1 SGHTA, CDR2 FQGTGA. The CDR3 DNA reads TGTGCCAGCAGCCTAACTTCGGACAGGCGTCGGGAGACCCAGTACTTC. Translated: CASSLTSDRRRETQYF.

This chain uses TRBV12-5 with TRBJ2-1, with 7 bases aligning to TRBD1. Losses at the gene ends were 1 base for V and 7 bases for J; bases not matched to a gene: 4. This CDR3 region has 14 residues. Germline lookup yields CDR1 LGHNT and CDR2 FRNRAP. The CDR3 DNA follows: TGTGCTAGTGGTTTGGGACAGGGTTCGAATGAGCAGTTCTTC. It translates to CASGLGQGSNEQFF. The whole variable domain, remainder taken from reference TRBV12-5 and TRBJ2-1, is DARVTQTPRHKVTEMGQEVTMRCQPILGHNTVFWYRQTMMQGLELLAYFRNRAPLDDSGMPKDRFSAEMPDATLATLKIQPSEPRDSAVYFCASGLGQGSNEQFFGPGTRLTVL.

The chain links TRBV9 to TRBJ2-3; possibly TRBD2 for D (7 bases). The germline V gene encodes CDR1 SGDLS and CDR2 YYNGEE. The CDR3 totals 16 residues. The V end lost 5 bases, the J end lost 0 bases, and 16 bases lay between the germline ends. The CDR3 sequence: CASSLRGGPSTDTQYF. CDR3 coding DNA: TGTGCCAGCAGTCTAAGGGGGGGGCCAAGCACAGATACGCAGTATTTT.

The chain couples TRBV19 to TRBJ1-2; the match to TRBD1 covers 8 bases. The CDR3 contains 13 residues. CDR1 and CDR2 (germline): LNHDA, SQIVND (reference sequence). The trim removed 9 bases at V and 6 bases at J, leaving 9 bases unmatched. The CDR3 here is CASDTGGRDGYTF. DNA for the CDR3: TGTGCCAGCGATACAGGGGGGCGTGATGGCTACACCTTC.

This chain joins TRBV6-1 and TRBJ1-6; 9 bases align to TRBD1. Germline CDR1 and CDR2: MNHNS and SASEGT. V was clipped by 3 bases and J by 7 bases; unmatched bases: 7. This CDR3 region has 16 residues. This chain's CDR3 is CASSENRGRGNSPLHF. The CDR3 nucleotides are TGTGCCAGCAGTGAGAACAGGGGGCGCGGAAATTCACCCCTCCACTTT.

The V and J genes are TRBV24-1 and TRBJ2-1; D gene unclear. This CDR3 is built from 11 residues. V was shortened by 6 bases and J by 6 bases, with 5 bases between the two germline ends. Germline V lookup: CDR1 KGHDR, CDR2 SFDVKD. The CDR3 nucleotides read TGTGCCACCAGTCGCGCCAATGAGCAGTTCTTC. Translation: CATSRANEQFF.

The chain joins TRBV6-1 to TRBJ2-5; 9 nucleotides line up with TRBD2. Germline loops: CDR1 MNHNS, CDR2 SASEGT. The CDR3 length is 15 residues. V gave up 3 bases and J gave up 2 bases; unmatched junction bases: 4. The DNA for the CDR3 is TGTGCCAGCAGTGACCCTAGCGGGGTTCAAGAGACCCAGTACTTC. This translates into CASSDPSGVQETQYF.